One and the same sample provided the 15 T cell receptor beta chains below, sequenced in a study of spatial heterogeneity in lung cancer. Sample time point: sample taken at primary tumor resection. Whole RNA, which was extracted from tumor, nontumor lung tissue or frozen PBMC, was sequenced without any cell sorting. TCRdb passed the 5' RACE reads through MiXCR, listing each CDR3 protein once. Of about 42,000 distinct CDR3 sequences listed, approximately 7% are singletons. Sequencing used PBMCs, obtained at surgery. The receptors shown here come from a female donor with early-stage non-small cell lung cancer.

This clonotype was observed at least ten times. This chain uses TRBV21-1 with TRBJ2-3. TRBV21-1 is termed a pseudogene. The CDR3 loop spans 12 amino acids. CDR3 amino acids: CASSKGTDTQYF. The CDR3, as DNA: TGTGCCAGCAGCAAAGGCACAGATACGCAGTATTTT.

In this sample, this clonotype turned up many times. The J gene is TRBJ2-5, the V gene TRBV7-9; D call uncertain. V lost 8 bases to trimming and J lost 5 bases, with 12 bases between them. Germline V lookup: CDR1 SEHNR, CDR2 FQNEAQ (reference sequence). The CDR3 length is 12 residues. The CDR3 nucleotides read TGTGCCAGCGGGGTTGGTCAGGAGACCCAGTACTTC. It specifies CASGVGQETQYF. Full variable domain (rest looked up from reference TRBV7-9 and TRBJ2-5): DTGVSQNPRHKITKRGQNVTFRCDPISEHNRLYWYRQTLGQGPEFLTYFQNEAQLEKSRLLSDRFSAERPKGSFSTLEIQRTEQGDSAMYLCASGVGQETQYFGPGTRLLVL.

This clonotype came up a few times. The chain recombines TRBV6-5 with TRBJ1-2; D gene unclear. This CDR3 has 13 residues. Per germline, CDR1 MNHEY and CDR2 SVGAGI. V was cut by 3 bases and J by 3 bases, with 8 bases left in between. The CDR3 region has the DNA TGTGCCAGCAGTTATGCAAGGGACTATGGCTACACCTTC. This translates into CASSYARDYGYTF.

This clonotype was counted between two and nine times. The V and J genes are TRBV20-1 and TRBJ1-1; a weak D match, TRBD1 (5 bases). The CDR3 consists of 16 residues. V was pared by 0 bases and J by 4 bases, with 18 bases between. Looked up from germline, CDR1 is DFQATT and CDR2 is SNEGSKA (reference sequence). This CDR3 reads CSARDTKETGGTEAFF. The CDR3, as DNA: TGCAGTGCTAGAGACACAAAAGAGACGGGGGGCACTGAAGCTTTCTTT.

In its sample, this clonotype was seen many times. The chain uses TRBV28 and TRBJ1-2, with unresolved D. V was shortened by 5 bases and J by 2 bases, with 9 bases between the two germline ends. The CDR3 sequence is 13 residues long. Germline CDR1 and CDR2: MDHEN and SYDVKM. CDR3 DNA: TGTGCCAGCAGTCCCGCGTTAAACTATGGCTACACCTTC. Its protein product is CASSPALNYGYTF.

In its sample, this clonotype was seen many times. The genes are TRBV4-1 and TRBJ1-4, with D possibly being TRBD1 (6 bases). Germline CDR1 MGHRA, CDR2 YSYEKL. This CDR3 is built from 16 residues. V was pared by 2 bases and J by 4 bases, with 14 bases between. DNA for the CDR3: TGCGCCAGCAGCCAAAAGGGGGGCAGGATTAATGAAAAACTGTTTTTT. This sequence encodes CASSQKGGRINEKLFF.

This clonotype was picked up many times. The chain carries TRBV2 and TRBJ2-2; 9 nucleotides line up with TRBD1. Germline lookup yields CDR1 SNHLY and CDR2 FYNNEI. V lost 3 bases and J lost 0; bases outside the gene matches: 2. CDR3 length equals 16 residues. The CDR3 region has the DNA TGTGCCAGCAGTGAGGGACAGGGAGCGAACACCGGGGAGCTGTTTTTT. Protein sequence: CASSEGQGANTGELFF.

This clonotype was seen at least ten times. One end of the junction is discordant with germline, which a read error may explain. The J gene is TRBJ2-1, the V gene TRBV4-3; TRBD2 is a possible D gene (5 bases). This CDR3 region has 17 residues. Germline V gene data show CDR1 as LGHNA and CDR2 as YSLEER. The CDR3 region has the DNA TGCGCCAGCAGCCAGTTATTGGACTCCGTCACGTACAGTGAGCAGTTCTTC. This codes for CASSQLLDSVTYSEQFF.

This clonotype occurred a few times. The V call is TRBV6-5, the J call TRBJ1-2; no clear D. This CDR3 spans 14 amino acids. V shed 5 bases and J shed 1 base, with 11 bases lying between them. CDR1 and CDR2 (germline): MNHEY, SVGAGI. The DNA for the CDR3 is TGTGCCAGCAGTCGTGGGAGGCTTAACTATGGCTACACCTTC. It encodes CASSRGRLNYGYTF.

V is TRBV20-1 and J is TRBJ2-2; no definite D call. Per germline, CDR1 DFQATT and CDR2 SNEGSKA (reference sequence). This CDR3 has 15 residues. The V and J ends lost 5 bases and 2 bases respectively, with 15 bases between them. CDR3 nucleotides: TGCAGTGCTCCCCAGGCGGAGCGAAACACCGGGGAGCTGTTTTTT. This gives the protein CSAPQAERNTGELFF.

This clonotype was counted many times. The gene calls are TRBV2 and TRBJ1-3; 7 nucleotides line up with TRBD1. The trim removed 4 bases at V and 2 bases at J, leaving 2 bases unmatched. The CDR3 runs 14 residues. CDR1 and CDR2 from the germline V gene are SNHLY and FYNNEI. The CDR3 loop is CASSGQGTGNTIYF. CDR3 coding DNA: TGTGCCAGCAGTGGACAGGGAACTGGAAACACCATATATTTT.

This clonotype has a count of ten or more. This rearrangement joins TRBV28 to TRBJ2-3, with D tentatively TRBD1 (7 bases). V lost 2 bases and J 1 base, leaving 16 bases between the germline ends. This CDR3 has 17 residues. Germline CDR1 MDHEN, CDR2 SYDVKM. CDR3 region: CASSLVGAGTGTDTQYF. The CDR3 bases are TGTGCCAGCAGTTTAGTTGGGGCGGGGACAGGCACAGATACGCAGTATTTT.

This chain's CDR3 is CASSSRQGEDTQYF. CDR3 DNA: TGTGCCAGCAGCTCGAGACAGGGGGAAGATACGCAGTATTTT. The chain employs TRBV11-2 and TRBJ2-3; TRBD1 matches 9 bases. The length of the CDR3 is 14 residues. The V gene end was trimmed by 4 bases and the J gene end by 5 bases; junction bases not matched to a gene: 4. Per the germline V gene, CDR1 is SGHAT and CDR2 is FQNNGV.

This clonotype was detected ten times or more. V gene TRBV23-1 combines with J gene TRBJ1-4, with D possibly TRBD1 on 5 matching bases. TRBV23-1 is an open reading frame whose function is uncertain. This CDR3 region has 15 residues. Trimming cost V 3 bases and J 6 bases, with 14 bases left between them. The CDR3 loop is CASSQPDGQDEKLFF. The DNA for the CDR3 is TGCGCCAGCAGTCAGCCGGACGGACAAGATGAAAAACTGTTTTTT.

J is TRBJ2-1 and V is TRBV4-2; 9 nucleotides align to TRBD2. The CDR3 length is 16 residues. V was pared by 4 bases and J by 0 bases, with 4 bases of the junction left unmatched. Germline V CDR1 and CDR2: LGHNA, YNFKEQ. The CDR3 DNA is TGTGCCAGCAGCCCTAGCGGGGCCAGCTCCTACAATGAGCAGTTCTTC. It codes for CASSPSGASSYNEQFF.